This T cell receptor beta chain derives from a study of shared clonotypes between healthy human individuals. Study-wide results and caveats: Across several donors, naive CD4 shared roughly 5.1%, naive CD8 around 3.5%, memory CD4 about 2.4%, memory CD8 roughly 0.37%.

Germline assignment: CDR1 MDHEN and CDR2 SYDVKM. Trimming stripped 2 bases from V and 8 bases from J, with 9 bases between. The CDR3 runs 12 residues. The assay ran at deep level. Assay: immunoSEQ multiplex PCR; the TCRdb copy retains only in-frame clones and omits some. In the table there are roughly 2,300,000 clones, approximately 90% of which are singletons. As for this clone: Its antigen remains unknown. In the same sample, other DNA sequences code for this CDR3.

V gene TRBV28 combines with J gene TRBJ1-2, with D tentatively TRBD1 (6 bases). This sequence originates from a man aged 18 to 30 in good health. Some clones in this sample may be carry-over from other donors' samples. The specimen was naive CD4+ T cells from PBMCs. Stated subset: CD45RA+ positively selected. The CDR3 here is CASSLAGAGYTF. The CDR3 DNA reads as TGTGCCAGCAGTTTAGCGGGGGCGGGCTACACCTTC.